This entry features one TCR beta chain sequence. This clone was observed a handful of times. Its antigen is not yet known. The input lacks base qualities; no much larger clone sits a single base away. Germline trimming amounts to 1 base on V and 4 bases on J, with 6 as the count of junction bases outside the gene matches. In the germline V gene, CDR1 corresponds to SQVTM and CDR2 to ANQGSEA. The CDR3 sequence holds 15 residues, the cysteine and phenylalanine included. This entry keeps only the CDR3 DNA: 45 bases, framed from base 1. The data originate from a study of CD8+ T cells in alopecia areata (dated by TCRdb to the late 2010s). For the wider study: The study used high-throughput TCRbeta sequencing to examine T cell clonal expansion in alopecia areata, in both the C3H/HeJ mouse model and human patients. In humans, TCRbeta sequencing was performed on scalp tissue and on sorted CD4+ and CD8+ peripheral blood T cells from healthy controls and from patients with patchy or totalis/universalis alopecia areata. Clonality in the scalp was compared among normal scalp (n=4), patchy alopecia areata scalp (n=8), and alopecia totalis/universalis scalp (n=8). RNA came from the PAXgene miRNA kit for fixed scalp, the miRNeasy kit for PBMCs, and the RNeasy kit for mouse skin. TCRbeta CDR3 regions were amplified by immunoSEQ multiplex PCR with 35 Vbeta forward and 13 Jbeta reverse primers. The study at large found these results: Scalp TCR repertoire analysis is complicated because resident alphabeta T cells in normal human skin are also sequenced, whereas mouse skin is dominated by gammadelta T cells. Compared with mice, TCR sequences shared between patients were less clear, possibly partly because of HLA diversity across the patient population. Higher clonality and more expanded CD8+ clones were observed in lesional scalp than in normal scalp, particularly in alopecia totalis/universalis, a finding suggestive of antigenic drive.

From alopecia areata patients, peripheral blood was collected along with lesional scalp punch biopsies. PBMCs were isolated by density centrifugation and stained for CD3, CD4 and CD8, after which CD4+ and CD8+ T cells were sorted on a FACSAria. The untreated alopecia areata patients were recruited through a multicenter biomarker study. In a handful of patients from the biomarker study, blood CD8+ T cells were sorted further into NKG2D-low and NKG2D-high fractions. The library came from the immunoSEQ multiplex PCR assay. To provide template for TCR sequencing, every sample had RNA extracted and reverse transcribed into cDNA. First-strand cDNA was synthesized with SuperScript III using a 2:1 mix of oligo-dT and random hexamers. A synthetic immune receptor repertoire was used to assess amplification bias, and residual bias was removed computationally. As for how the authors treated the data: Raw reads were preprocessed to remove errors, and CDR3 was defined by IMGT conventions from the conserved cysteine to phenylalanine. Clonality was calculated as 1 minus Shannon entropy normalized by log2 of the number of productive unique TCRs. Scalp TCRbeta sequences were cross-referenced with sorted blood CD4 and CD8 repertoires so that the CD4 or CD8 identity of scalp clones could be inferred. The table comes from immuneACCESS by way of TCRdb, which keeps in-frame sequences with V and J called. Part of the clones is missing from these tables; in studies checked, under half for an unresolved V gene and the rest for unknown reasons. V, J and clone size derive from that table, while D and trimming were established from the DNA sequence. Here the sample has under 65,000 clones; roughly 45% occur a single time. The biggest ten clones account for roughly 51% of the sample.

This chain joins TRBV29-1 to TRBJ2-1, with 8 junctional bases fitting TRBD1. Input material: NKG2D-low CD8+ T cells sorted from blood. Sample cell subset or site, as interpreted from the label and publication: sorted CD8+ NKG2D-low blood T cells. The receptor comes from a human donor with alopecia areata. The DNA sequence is TGCAGCGTTGAAGGAAACAGGGGGTCTTACAATGAGCAGTTCTTC. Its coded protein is CSVEGNRGSYNEQFF.